The next 28 T cell receptor beta chains were all read from a single sample in a study of radiation and T cells in renal cell carcinoma. As to time point: blood 2 weeks post-SBRT. Treatment given: 15 Gy SBRT to primary tumor, nephrectomy 4 weeks later. Only in-frame clones appear in the TCRdb table, and some are missing; sequencing was by immunoSEQ multiplex PCR. The table lists about 130,000 clones, 65% to 85% of them singletons. The input for sequencing was blood, taken from a patient whose treatment included radiotherapy and nephrectomy. Receptors were obtained from a man aged 45-65 years with renal cell carcinoma.

The chain recombines TRBV7-9 with TRBJ2-1, with 12 bases matching TRBD2. V was pared by 5 bases and J by 6 bases, with 8 bases of the junction left unmatched. This CDR3 contains 16 residues. Germline CDR1 is SEHNR and CDR2 is FQNEAQ (reference sequence). CDR3 in DNA: TGTGCCAGCAGCCCGACTAGCGGGGGAGGCTTCAATGAGCAGTTCTTC. Translating it yields CASSPTSGGGFNEQFF.

The gene calls are TRBV4-1 and TRBJ2-1; 7 bases line up with TRBD2. V lost 1 base to trimming and J lost 4 bases; unmatched junction nucleotides: 4. This CDR3 comprises 15 residues. In germline, CDR1 is MGHRA, CDR2 YSYEKL. The CDR3 DNA reads as TGCGCCAGCAGCCAAGGGACTAGTCGGTACAATGAGCAGTTCTTC. Translation: CASSQGTSRYNEQFF.

The table lists this clone with a few counts. This chain links TRBV9 with TRBJ2-2; no definite D call. V dropped 3 bases and J dropped 7 bases, with 10 bases sitting between them. In germline, CDR1 is SGDLS, CDR2 YYNGEE. CDR3 length: 13 residues. The CDR3 region has the DNA TGTGCCAGCAGCGGTAGACCCATCGGGGAGCTGTTTTTT. Encoded protein: CASSGRPIGELFF. The full variable domain, completed using reference TRBV9 and TRBJ2-2, is DSGVTQTPKHLITATGQRVTLRCSPRSGDLSVYWYQQSLDQGLQFLIQYYNGEERAKGNILERFSAQQFPDLHSELNLSSLELGDSALYFCASSGRPIGELFFGEGSRLTVL.

This rearrangement joins TRBV30 to TRBJ1-3; possibly TRBD1 for D (6 bases). The germline CDR1 and CDR2 sequences are GTSNPN and SVGIG (reference sequence). The CDR3 totals 19 residues. The germline V and J ends were trimmed by 0 bases and 0 bases, with 21 bases remaining between them. CDR3 residues: CAWSVRQGRRGFSGNTIYF. In DNA form, the CDR3 reads TGTGCCTGGAGTGTAAGGCAGGGGAGGAGGGGGTTCTCTGGAAACACCATATATTTT.

The V call is TRBV10-3, the J call TRBJ2-5; D is unclear. CDR1 and CDR2 (germline): ENHRY, SYGVKD. The CDR3 sequence is 11 residues long. V was trimmed by 3 bases and J by 5 bases, leaving 4 bases between them. CDR3 DNA sequence: TGTGCCATCAGTGATGACGAGACCCAGTACTTC. Translating gives CAISDDETQYF.

The J gene is TRBJ2-1, the V gene TRBV6-1, with 8 bases matching TRBD2. With 7 bases clipped from V and 8 bases from J, the junction kept 13 bases outside the gene matches. Per germline, CDR1 MNHNS and CDR2 SASEGT. This CDR3 contains 15 residues. CDR3 coding DNA: TGTGCCAGCAAACGTATTCGCGGGGGGACCGATGAGCAGTTCTTC. It yields the protein CASKRIRGGTDEQFF.

This chain joins TRBV9 and TRBJ1-5; D is unresolved. The CDR3 spans 14 residues. Per germline, CDR1 SGDLS and CDR2 YYNGEE. Trimming took off 0 bases at V and 0 bases at J, with 4 bases between the two ends. For the CDR3, the DNA is TGTGCCAGCAGCGTAGGGTATAGCAATCAGCCCCAGCATTTT. Its translation is CASSVGYSNQPQHF.

This chain links TRBV18 with TRBJ2-7; TRBD2 agrees at 8 bases. This CDR3 contains 14 residues. Looked up from germline, CDR1 is KGHSH and CDR2 is LQKENI. The V segment lost 0 bases and the J segment 6 bases; nucleotides outside the gene matches: 4. The CDR3 DNA is TGTGCCAGCTCACCACCGGGACTAGGGGGCGAGCAGTACTTC. Its protein product is CASSPPGLGGEQYF.

This clone was seen once. The gene calls are TRBV11-2 and TRBJ1-3; TRBD1 matches at 8 bases. This CDR3 has 15 amino acids. Germline-derived CDR1 and CDR2 are SGHAT and FQNNGV. After removal of 5 bases from V and 2 bases from J, the junction contained 5 bases not matched to a gene. The CDR3 DNA follows: TGTGCCAGCAGCCCGGACAGGGTTACTGGAAACACCATATATTTT. It encodes CASSPDRVTGNTIYF.

This chain joins TRBV2 and TRBJ2-3; 7 nucleotides match TRBD1. There are 13 residues in the CDR3. Germline-derived CDR1 and CDR2 are SNHLY and FYNNEI. The J segment lost 5 bases and the V segment lost 6 bases, leaving 5 bases of the junction unmatched. CDR3 DNA sequence: TGTGCCAGCAGAGGACAGGAAGGAGATACGCAGTATTTT. It specifies CASRGQEGDTQYF.

This chain links TRBV30 with TRBJ2-1, with D tentatively TRBD2 (6 bases). Germline CDR1 GTSNPN, CDR2 SVGIG (reference sequence). This CDR3 spans 13 amino acids. V lost 0 bases and J lost 12, with 15 bases in between. The CDR3 DNA follows: TGTGCCTGGAGTGTACGGAGCGGGTTCGGGCAGTTCTTC. This encodes CAWSVRSGFGQFF.

The chain is built from TRBV4-1 and TRBJ2-2, with 16 bases identical to TRBD2. The germline V gene encodes CDR1 MGHRA and CDR2 YSYEKL. This CDR3 comprises 19 residues. After removal of 4 bases from V and 1 base from J, the junction contained 6 bases not matched to a gene. For the CDR3, the DNA is TGCGCCAGCAGCCGAGGGACTAGCGGGGGGGCGTGGAACACCGGGGAGCTGTTTTTT. Its protein product is CASSRGTSGGAWNTGELFF.

The J gene is TRBJ2-4, the V gene TRBV5-1; possibly TRBD2 for D (6 bases). V lost 4 bases, J lost 7 bases, and 18 bases lay in between. CDR1 is SGHRS, CDR2 YFSETQ, per germline. The CDR3 contains 15 residues. The CDR3 DNA reads as TGCGCCAGCAGCCCGGCGTCGGGGGTATGGAACATTCAGTACTTC. It yields the protein CASSPASGVWNIQYF.

DNA of the CDR3: TGTGCCAGCTCACCGGTAGGGTGGAACACTGAAGCTTTCTTT. This encodes CASSPVGWNTEAFF. The rearrangement joins TRBV18 to TRBJ1-1; D remains ambiguous. CDR1 and CDR2 from the germline V gene are KGHSH and LQKENI. The ends were cut back, 3 bases at V and 1 base at J, with 9 bases in the middle. The CDR3 has 14 amino acids.

This clone was seen more than once but under ten times. The chain couples TRBV18 to TRBJ1-1; D is possibly TRBD1 (5 bases). The CDR3 extends over 17 amino acids. Germline values: CDR1 KGHSH, CDR2 LQKENI. Trimming left V 6 bases short and J 7 bases short, with 27 bases between. Here the CDR3 reads CASSTRMGGGPLGEAFF. DNA for the CDR3: TGTGCCAGCTCTACCAGGATGGGGGGGGGACCGCTAGGTGAAGCTTTCTTT.

This rearrangement joins TRBV7-3 to TRBJ2-6; D might be TRBD2 (6 bases). V was trimmed by 1 base and J by 4 bases, leaving 14 bases between them. This CDR3 spans 17 amino acids. Germline values: CDR1 SGHTA, CDR2 FQGTGA. The CDR3: CASSLRGGGSGANVLTF. The CDR3 region has the DNA TGTGCCAGCAGCTTAAGGGGAGGAGGCTCGGGGGCCAACGTCCTGACTTTC.

This chain joins TRBV7-8 and TRBJ2-7; D not certain. Trimming pared 1 base from V and 4 bases from J, leaving 17 bases between. Germline V gives CDR1 SGHVS, CDR2 FQNEAQ. This CDR3 contains 16 residues. The CDR3 region is CASSLGKEGSNYEQYF. In nucleotides, the CDR3 is TGTGCCAGCAGCTTAGGGAAAGAAGGATCTAATTACGAGCAGTACTTC.

This clone was found a few times. V usage is TRBV12-2 and J usage is TRBJ1-4. TRBV12-2 is listed as a pseudogene. This CDR3 is 18 amino acids long. The CDR3 DNA sequence: TGTGCAAGTCGCTTAGAGGTGCCAGGCCCCGGGGCTAATGAAAAACTGTTTTTT. Amino acid sequence: CASRLEVPGPGANEKLFF.

J is TRBJ2-2 and V is TRBV7-9; TRBD1 matches 8 bases. The CDR3 sequence is 14 residues long. Germline V lookup: CDR1 SEHNR, CDR2 FQNEAQ (reference sequence). V was pared by 2 bases and J by 6 bases, with 2 bases of the junction left unmatched. The CDR3 DNA follows: TGTGCCAGCAGCTTACAGGGGGCGGCCGGGGAGCTGTTTTTT. The encoded protein is CASSLQGAAGELFF.

The gene calls are TRBV28 and TRBJ2-7; 10 bases align to TRBD1. The CDR3 contains 14 residues. V dropped 4 bases and J dropped 4; count of bases not matched to a gene: 4. Germline V gives CDR1 MDHEN, CDR2 SYDVKM. The CDR3 region has the DNA TGTGCCAGCAGTTCCCCGGACAGGGGGTACGAGCAGTACTTC. This sequence encodes CASSSPDRGYEQYF.

The chain links TRBV5-1 to TRBJ1-1, with 7 bases that match TRBD1. V lost 3 bases to trimming and J lost 1 base; unmatched junction nucleotides: 3. Looked up from germline, CDR1 is SGHRS and CDR2 is YFSETQ. This CDR3 spans 14 amino acids. In DNA form, the CDR3 reads TGCGCCAGCAGCTGGGAGGGGGCGAACACTGAAGCTTTCTTT. Its translation is CASSWEGANTEAFF.

The chain uses TRBV2 and TRBJ1-2, with D possibly matching TRBD1 (6 bases). This CDR3 is 13 amino acids long. The V end lost 5 bases, the J end lost 4 bases, and 11 bases lay between the germline ends. The germline gives CDR1 SNHLY, CDR2 FYNNEI. The chain's CDR3 is CASSRGDGYGYTF. The CDR3 nucleotides are TGTGCCAGCAGTAGGGGGGACGGCTATGGCTACACCTTC.

The chain couples TRBV27 to TRBJ1-1; the D is unclear. The germline CDR1 and CDR2 sequences are MNHEY and SMNVEV (reference sequence). The CDR3 is made up of 14 amino acids. Between the trimmed V and J ends, which lost 8 bases and 4 bases, there was a span of 17 bases. The CDR3 region has the DNA TGTGCCAGCGGGGAGGTTTCAGATTTCACTGAAGCTTTCTTT. This sequence encodes CASGEVSDFTEAFF.

The chain uses TRBV2 and TRBJ2-2; 7 positions agree with TRBD1. V lost 7 bases, J lost 3 bases, and 5 bases stayed unmatched. CDR3 length equals 14 residues. Germline lookup yields CDR1 SNHLY and CDR2 FYNNEI. As DNA, the CDR3 is TGTGCCAGCAATAACAGGGGTGACACCGGGGAGCTGTTTTTT. This sequence encodes CASNNRGDTGELFF.

The V gene is TRBV4-2, the J gene TRBJ1-2; D not resolved. Between the trimmed V and J ends, which lost 1 base and 1 base, there was a span of 10 bases. This CDR3 has 15 residues. Germline loops: CDR1 LGHNA, CDR2 YNFKEQ. The CDR3 is CASSQATTNNYGYTF. The CDR3, as DNA: TGTGCCAGCAGCCAAGCCACGACTAATAACTATGGCTACACCTTC.

The chain combines TRBV6-5 with TRBJ1-4; D is unclear. Germline CDR1 and CDR2: MNHEY and SVGAGI. V was shortened by 4 bases and J by 8 bases, with 11 bases between the two germline ends. This CDR3 contains 13 residues. The CDR3 region is CASSLPGSEKLFF. The CDR3 DNA reads as TGTGCCAGCAGTTTACCAGGTAGCGAAAAACTGTTTTTT.

V gene TRBV4-1 combines with J gene TRBJ1-5; a weak D match, TRBD1 (6 bases). With 4 bases removed from V and 2 bases from J, the gap between germline ends came to 12 bases. Germline CDR1 and CDR2: MGHRA and YSYEKL. This CDR3 contains 15 residues. The CDR3 is CASSLTGSGNQPQHF. CDR3 coding DNA: TGCGCCAGCAGCCTCACAGGGTCGGGCAATCAGCCCCAGCATTTT.

The chain joins TRBV19 to TRBJ1-2; D not resolved. The CDR3 has 13 amino acids. Germline CDR1 and CDR2: LNHDA and SQIVND (reference sequence). V lost 9 bases and J 5 bases, leaving 16 bases between the germline ends. The CDR3 sequence: CASNVGDRYGYTF. CDR3 DNA: TGTGCCAGCAACGTGGGAGATAGATATGGCTACACCTTC.